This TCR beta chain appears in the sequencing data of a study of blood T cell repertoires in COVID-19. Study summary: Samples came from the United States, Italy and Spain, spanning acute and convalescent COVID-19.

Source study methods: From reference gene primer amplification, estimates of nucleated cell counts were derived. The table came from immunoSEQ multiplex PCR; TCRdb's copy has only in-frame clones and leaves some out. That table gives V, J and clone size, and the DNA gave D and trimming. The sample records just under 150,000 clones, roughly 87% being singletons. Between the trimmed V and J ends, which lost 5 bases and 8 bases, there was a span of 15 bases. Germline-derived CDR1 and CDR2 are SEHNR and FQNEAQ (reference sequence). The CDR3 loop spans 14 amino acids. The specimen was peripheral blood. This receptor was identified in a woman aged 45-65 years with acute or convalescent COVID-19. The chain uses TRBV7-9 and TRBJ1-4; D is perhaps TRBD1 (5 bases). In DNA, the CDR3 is TGTGCCAGCAGCCCGGGCAGGGCCAAAGAAAAACTGTTTTTT. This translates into CASSPGRAKEKLFF.